Listed below are T cell receptor beta chains from one sample, sequenced in a study of T cells in Graves' hyperthyroidism and ophthalmopathy. TCRdb passed the multiplex PCR reads through MiXCR, listing each CDR3 protein once. The table has about 400,000 distinct CDR3 sequences, roughly 13% seen once. Specimen: blood. The receptors were gathered from a middle-aged man with Graves' ophthalmopathy. Each CDR3 is given with its conserved first and last residue. A D gene is named only where the DNA matches it firmly. Some rows mark clone size as missing; the rest say once, few, many or name a class of expanded clone.

j_gene | v_gene | abundance | d_gene | CDR3nt | CDR3aa
TRBJ1-2 | TRBV3-1 | many | . | TGTGCCAGCAGCCAAGACTTGGCGCAGGGCCTCGGGGGCTACACCTTC | CASSQDLAQGLGGYTF
TRBJ2-3 | TRBV20-1 | many | . | TGCAGTGCTCTCATCACGAATACGCAGTATTTT | CSALITNTQYF
TRBJ1-5 | TRBV3-1 | few | TRBD1 | TGTGCCAGCAGCCAAGATCGGACAGGGCGTCAGCCCCAGCATTTT | CASSQDRTGRQPQHF
TRBJ1-3 | TRBV11-2 | many | . | TGTGCCAGCAGCTTATATGGAAACACCATATATTTT | CASSLYGNTIYF
TRBJ2-2 | TRBV29-1 | . | . | TGCAGCGTTGCCTCGCGGGCGAACACCGGGGAGCTGTTTTTT | CSVASRANTGELFF
TRBJ2-2 | TRBV9 | few | . | TGTGCCAGCAGCGTAGAGTCGGGCACGAACACCGGGGAGCTGTTTTTT | CASSVESGTNTGELFF
TRBJ2-7 | TRBV27 | many | TRBD2 | TGTGCCAGCAGTTTAGAGACTAGCGGCTACGAGCAGTACTTC | CASSLETSGYEQYF
TRBJ1-2 | TRBV29-1 | few | . | TGCAGCGTTGTCGGGCAGAAACCTAACTATGGCTACACCTTC | CSVVGQKPNYGYTF
TRBJ2-1 | TRBV12-3/TRBV12-4 | . | . | TGTGCCAGCAGTTTAAATCGACTTCGGCAGTTCTTC | CASSLNRLRQFF
TRBJ1-1 | TRBV7-2 | . | . | TGTGCCAGCAGCTTATCAGACGTGAACACTGAAGCTTTCTTT | CASSLSDVNTEAFF
TRBJ2-3 | TRBV20-1 | . | . | TGCAGTGCTGAACCCTTTGGGGGGTACGGAGATACGCAGTATTTT | CSAEPFGGYGDTQYF
TRBJ1-5 | TRBV6-1 | . | TRBD1 | TGTGCCAGCAGTAAACGGGACAGGGGAGGTTGGACGAGCAATCAGCCCCAGCATTTT | CASSKRDRGGWTSNQPQHF